One sample yielded the 27 T cell receptor beta chains listed below, sequenced in a study of long-term antiretroviral therapy in people with HIV. At survey level, the immunoSEQ assay was run in its v3.0 version. Profiled with immunoSEQ multiplex PCR; TCRdb holds only in-frame clones, not every one. The table shows approximately 12,000 clones, with roughly 91% occurring only once. This specimen consisted of unsorted PBMCs, obtained 0.2 years before starting antiretroviral therapy. Every receptor here comes from a woman in her forties with HIV.

The chain joins TRBV7-2 to TRBJ1-6; D uncertain. This CDR3 region has 14 residues. With 4 bases removed from V and 4 bases from J, the gap between germline ends came to 8 bases. Germline-derived CDR1 and CDR2 are SGHTA and FQGNSA. The CDR3 spells CASSSFLYNSPLHF. The DNA for the CDR3 is TGTGCCAGCAGCTCGTTCCTTTATAATTCACCCCTCCACTTT.

CDR3 DNA sequence: TGCGCCAGCACCCTCCCTGGGAGTCCGGGGAACAATGAGCAGTTCTTC. Translated, it gives CASTLPGSPGNNEQFF. The chain uses TRBV5-1 and TRBJ2-1; D is possibly TRBD2 (5 bases). The V end lost 6 bases, the J end lost 5 bases, and 21 bases lay between the germline ends. Germline V CDR1 and CDR2: SGHRS, YFSETQ. This CDR3 is built from 16 residues.

This rearrangement joins TRBV30 to TRBJ2-1; the match to TRBD2 covers 10 bases. The trim removed 4 bases at V and 4 bases at J, leaving 7 bases unmatched. Germline values: CDR1 GTSNPN, CDR2 SVGIG (reference sequence). The CDR3 is made up of 15 amino acids. CDR3 in amino acids: CAWIGAGGFYNEQFF. Written as DNA, the CDR3 is TGTGCCTGGATAGGAGCGGGGGGGTTTTACAATGAGCAGTTCTTC. Drawing the rest from reference TRBV30 and TRBJ2-1, the complete variable domain is SQTIHQWPATLVQPVGSPLSLECTVEGTSNPNLYWYRQAAGRGLQLLFYSVGIGQISSEVPQNLSASRPQDRQFILSSKKLLLSDSGFYLCAWIGAGGFYNEQFFGPGTRLTVL.

The chain has TRBV4-2 and TRBJ2-3, with D perhaps matching TRBD1 or TRBD2 (5 bases each). V shed 0 bases and J shed 2 bases, with 9 bases lying between them. This CDR3 has 15 amino acids. Germline V CDR1 and CDR2: LGHNA, YNFKEQ. This chain's CDR3 is CASSQDRDPTDTQYF. In DNA form, the CDR3 reads TGTGCCAGCAGCCAAGATAGGGACCCCACAGATACGCAGTATTTT.

Regarding this clone: Because the CDR3's place on the DNA is in doubt, the DNA is left out and the CDR3 is given as listed by TCRdb. The chain recombines TRBV21-1 with TRBJ1-5; TRBD1, the table's D call, lacks a check against the DNA. TRBV21-1 is labeled a pseudogene. Termini included, the CDR3 measures 20 amino acids. CDR3 amino acids: CASSAQWGQGAFTCNQPQHF.

The V gene is TRBV11-2, the J gene TRBJ2-7; perhaps TRBD2 as D (6 bases). Trimming pared 5 bases from V and 0 bases from J, leaving 14 bases between. The germline V gene has CDR1 SGHAT and CDR2 FQNNGV. The CDR3 sequence is 15 residues long. CDR3 sequence reads: CASSPRPGDSYEQYF. The DNA for the CDR3 is TGTGCCAGCAGCCCCCGCCCGGGAGACTCCTACGAGCAGTACTTC.

This clone was detected only once. The rearrangement uses TRBV5-8 and TRBJ1-5; D not certain. Germline V CDR1 and CDR2: SGHTS, YDEGEE. This CDR3 is 17 amino acids long. Trimming pared 0 bases from V and 0 bases from J, leaving 13 bases between. CDR3 amino acids: CASSLGSGSYSNQPQHF. In nucleotides, the CDR3 is TGTGCCAGCAGCTTGGGGTCGGGCTCGTATAGCAATCAGCCCCAGCATTTT.

The V gene is TRBV6-1, the J gene TRBJ1-2; D may be TRBD1 (5 bases). The CDR3 consists of 12 residues. Per the germline V gene, CDR1 is MNHNS and CDR2 is SASEGT. V lost 6 bases and J 5 bases, leaving 10 bases between the germline ends. CDR3 coding DNA: TGTGCCAGCAGACGGGACCTATATGGCTACACCTTC. Residues: CASRRDLYGYTF.

The gene calls are TRBV18 and TRBJ1-6; 8 bases match TRBD1. The junction had 3 bases not matched to a gene; V was cut back by 2 bases and J by 9 bases. Germline assignment: CDR1 KGHSH and CDR2 LQKENI. The CDR3 extends over 14 amino acids. The DNA for the CDR3 is TGTGCCAGCTCACCAGACCAGGGGGCTTCACCCCTCCACTTT. This encodes CASSPDQGASPLHF.

Only a few counts were recorded for this clone. The rearrangement uses TRBV2 and TRBJ1-3; the D is unclear. Germline-derived CDR1 and CDR2 are SNHLY and FYNNEI. V was shortened by 7 bases and J by 1 base, with 11 bases between the two germline ends. The CDR3 consists of 14 residues. The CDR3 DNA reads as TGTGCCAGCAACCGGGCTACTTCTGGAAACACCATATATTTT. It specifies CASNRATSGNTIYF.

The gene calls are TRBV5-1 and TRBJ1-4; TRBD1 is a possible D gene (5 bases). Trimming took off 5 bases at V and 3 bases at J, with 14 bases between the two ends. Germline CDR1 is SGHRS and CDR2 is YFSETQ. This CDR3 spans 15 amino acids. The CDR3 DNA reads as TGCGCCAGCAGACCCACTCCGGGACCTAATGAAAAACTGTTTTTT. Its protein is CASRPTPGPNEKLFF.

The genes are TRBV19 and TRBJ1-5; unclear D gene. This CDR3 comprises 15 residues. Germline CDR1 LNHDA, CDR2 SQIVND (reference sequence). V lost 3 bases, J lost 9 bases, and 18 bases lay in between. CDR3 nucleotide sequence: TGTGCCAGTAGTATGGGTCACAGTAAAGAAGGGCCCCAGCATTTT. Its translation: CASSMGHSKEGPQHF. Full variable domain (remainder filled in from reference TRBV19 and TRBJ1-5): DGGITQSPKYLFRKEGQNVTLSCEQNLNHDAMYWYRQDPGQGLRLIYYSQIVNDFQKGDIAEGYSVSREKKESFPLTVTSAQKNPTAFYLCASSMGHSKEGPQHFGDGTRLSIL.

CDR3 amino acids: CASSLTPGQGRQETQYF. In DNA, the CDR3 is TGTGCCAGCTCATTAACGCCGGGACAGGGAAGGCAAGAGACCCAGTACTTC. The chain recombines TRBV18 with TRBJ2-5; 9 bases match TRBD1. Germline V gene lookup returns CDR1 KGHSH and CDR2 LQKENI. The length of the CDR3 is 17 residues. The trim removed 5 bases at V and 2 bases at J, leaving 12 bases unmatched.

This sequence joins TRBV5-1 and TRBJ2-1, with 13 bases aligning to TRBD2. V lost 3 bases, J lost 9 bases, and 6 bases stayed unmatched. Looked up from germline, CDR1 is SGHRS and CDR2 is YFSETQ. The CDR3 length is 15 residues. The CDR3 DNA is TGCGCCAGCAGCTACGGACTAGCGGGAGCAGCTGAGCAGTTCTTC. Amino acid sequence: CASSYGLAGAAEQFF.

This clone was detected once. One end of the junction varies from germline; a read error may be responsible. This chain connects TRBV2 to TRBJ1-4; tentative D call: TRBD1 (6 bases). Germline V CDR1 and CDR2: SNHLY, FYNNEI. This CDR3 is 15 amino acids long. The CDR3 bases are TGTGCCAGTAGTGGGGTCGGGACACTTAATGAAAAACTGTTTTTT. Its protein is CASSGVGTLNEKLFF.

The chain combines TRBV4-3 with TRBJ1-2, with 7 positions matching TRBD1. With 5 bases clipped from V and 4 bases from J, the junction kept 10 bases outside the gene matches. The CDR3 sequence is 15 residues long. Germline V gene lookup returns CDR1 LGHNA and CDR2 YSLEER. The CDR3 here is CASSSARQGIYGYTF. Written as DNA, the CDR3 is TGCGCCAGCAGCTCGGCCCGACAGGGCATCTATGGCTACACCTTC.

The gene calls are TRBV11-3 and TRBJ1-5; a weak D match, TRBD1 (6 bases). Trimming shortened V by 6 bases and J by 6 bases, and 18 bases separated the two germline ends. The CDR3 is 15 residues long. The germline V gene has CDR1 SGHNT and CDR2 YENEEA. This CDR3 is CASSKGGGAGQPQHF. The CDR3 bases are TGTGCCAGCAGTAAAGGGGGGGGAGCCGGTCAGCCCCAGCATTTT.

This chain joins TRBV11-2 and TRBJ1-2; D gene ambiguous. The CDR3 runs 15 residues. Germline V CDR1 and CDR2: SGHAT, FQNNGV. With 11 bases removed from V and 10 bases from J, the gap between germline ends came to 29 bases. The CDR3: CAPRRQALGRKAYTF. The CDR3 coding sequence is TGTGCCCCACGCAGGCAGGCTCTGGGCCGTAAGGCCTACACCTTC.

The chain uses TRBV11-2 and TRBJ1-1; D may be TRBD1 (5 bases). The CDR3 is made up of 15 amino acids. The ends were cut back, 5 bases at V and 0 bases at J, with 13 bases in the middle. Germline V CDR1 and CDR2: SGHAT, FQNNGV. The CDR3 DNA follows: TGTGCCAGCAGCGTAATGGGACGGATGAACACTGAAGCTTTCTTT. Its translation is CASSVMGRMNTEAFF.

J is TRBJ2-2 and V is TRBV2, with D possibly TRBD2 on 5 matching bases. This CDR3 is built from 15 residues. CDR1 is SNHLY, CDR2 FYNNEI, per germline. V was trimmed by 5 bases and J by 5 bases, leaving 15 bases between them. This CDR3 is CASSPDRTGTGELFF. For the CDR3, the DNA is TGTGCCAGCAGTCCGGACCGCACGGGGACCGGGGAGCTGTTTTTT.

The chain carries TRBV27 and TRBJ1-1; D might be TRBD1 (6 bases). Germline CDR1 reads MNHEY; CDR2 reads SMNVEV (reference sequence). The CDR3 length is 15 residues. With 4 bases removed from V and 6 bases from J, the gap between germline ends came to 18 bases. In DNA form, the CDR3 reads TGTGCCAGCAGTTCGACCCGAACAGGGCTACCTGAAGCTTTCTTT. Translated, it gives CASSSTRTGLPEAFF.

Only one count was recorded for this clone. This chain uses TRBV19 with TRBJ2-7; D not certain. The CDR3 is made up of 11 amino acids. V gave up 5 bases and J gave up 7 bases, with 9 bases separating them. Germline assignment: CDR1 LNHDA and CDR2 SQIVND (reference sequence). CDR3 nucleotides: TGTGCCAGTAGTGACCGGGTAGAGCAGTACTTC. Translating it yields CASSDRVEQYF.

This chain connects TRBV4-3 to TRBJ1-6; D is unclear. The CDR3 has 14 amino acids. The V gene's germline CDR1 is LGHNA and CDR2 YSLEER. V was cut by 2 bases and J by 10 bases, with 12 bases left in between. CDR3 in amino acids: CASSQNGVNSPLHF. CDR3 coding DNA: TGCGCCAGCAGCCAAAATGGTGTCAACTCACCCCTCCACTTT.

The gene calls are TRBV10-2 and TRBJ1-3, with no clear D. Germline CDR1 WSHSY, CDR2 SAAADI. Trimming removed 5 bases from V and 2 bases from J, with 10 bases in between. CDR3 length: 14 residues. The CDR3 sequence is CASSLGQTGNTIYF. CDR3 bases: TGCGCCAGCAGTTTAGGTCAGACTGGAAACACCATATATTTT.

The V call is TRBV7-8, the J call TRBJ1-2; D gene uncertain. Germline loops: CDR1 SGHVS, CDR2 FQNEAQ. Trimming shortened V by 7 bases and J by 8 bases, and 20 bases separated the two germline ends. CDR3 size: 14 residues. The CDR3 DNA is TGTGCCAGCATCCCCCACGACTCGACGGACGGCTACACCTTC. It specifies CASIPHDSTDGYTF.

This clone was detected only a few times. The rearrangement joins TRBV6-5 to TRBJ1-2; D is unresolved. Trimming shortened V by 6 bases and J by 2 bases, and 16 bases separated the two germline ends. The CDR3 length is 15 residues. Germline CDR1 is MNHEY and CDR2 is SVGAGI. CDR3 DNA sequence: TGTGCCAGCAGCCCCGCGGGCCGGCGAAACTATGGCTACACCTTC. Translated: CASSPAGRRNYGYTF.

The V and J genes are TRBV6-1 and TRBJ1-1; D is uncertain. In germline, CDR1 is MNHNS, CDR2 SASEGT. The V gene lost 11 bases and the J gene lost 1 base, with 17 bases spanning the gap. This CDR3 contains 14 residues. The CDR3 DNA reads as TGTGCCTGTACTCGGGCGGCTGAGAACACTGAAGCTTTCTTT. Amino acids: CACTRAAENTEAFF.